Listed below are T cell receptor beta chains from one sample, sequenced in a study of T cell responses to AZD1222 COVID-19 vaccine. The assay was immunoSEQ multiplex PCR, and TCRdb's table has in-frame clones only and misses some. The sample has 65,000 to 80,000 clones, around nine tenths seen once. The sequences come from peripheral blood, collected on day 0 of AZD1222 vaccination. These receptors all stem from an adult in good health. Both conserved end residues are part of each CDR3. The order of the fields is clone size, CDR3 length, V gene, J gene, D gene, CDR3 DNA, CDR3 protein. A D gene is named only where the DNA matches it firmly. Clone size is shown for a subset of rows, as once, few, many or a class of expanded clone.

clone size: .
CDR3 length: 15
V gene: TRBV7-8
J gene: TRBJ1-5
D gene: TRBD1
CDR3 DNA: TGTGCCAGCAGCTTTGGGACAGGGATCAATCAGCCCCAGCATTTT
CDR3 protein: CASSFGTGINQPQHF

clone size: .
CDR3 length: 15
V gene: TRBV2
J gene: TRBJ2-3
D gene: TRBD2
CDR3 DNA: TGTGCCAGCAGTCCTACTAGCGGGGGGACAGATACGCAGTATTTT
CDR3 protein: CASSPTSGGTDTQYF

clone size: few
CDR3 length: 13
V gene: TRBV7-3
J gene: TRBJ2-3
D gene: .
CDR3 DNA: TGTGCCAGCAGCCCGACGGGGGCAGATACGCAGTATTTT
CDR3 protein: CASSPTGADTQYF

clone size: .
CDR3 length: 14
V gene: TRBV5-1
J gene: TRBJ2-2
D gene: TRBD1
CDR3 DNA: TGCGCCAGCAGCTTCGAGGGGGCTACCGGGGAGCTGTTTTTT
CDR3 protein: CASSFEGATGELFF

clone size: .
CDR3 length: 15
V gene: TRBV9
J gene: TRBJ2-7
D gene: TRBD2
CDR3 DNA: TGTGCCAGCAGCGCGTCCGGGACTAGCCCAGACGAGCAGTACTTC
CDR3 protein: CASSASGTSPDEQYF

clone size: .
CDR3 length: 20
V gene: TRBV30
J gene: TRBJ2-1
D gene: TRBD2
CDR3 DNA: TGTGCCTGGAGTGTATTCGGACTAGCGGGGGGCCCACCCCGGGACAATGAGCAGTTCTTC
CDR3 protein: CAWSVFGLAGGPPRDNEQFF

clone size: .
CDR3 length: 11
V gene: TRBV30
J gene: TRBJ2-7
D gene: TRBD1
CDR3 DNA: TGTGCCTGCGGACAGGCCCTGGAGCAGTACTTC
CDR3 protein: CACGQALEQYF

clone size: .
CDR3 length: 13
V gene: TRBV6-5
J gene: TRBJ1-2
D gene: TRBD1
CDR3 DNA: TGTGCCAGCAGCGGACAGGGGTACTATGGCTACACCTTC
CDR3 protein: CASSGQGYYGYTF

clone size: .
CDR3 length: 15
V gene: TRBV11-3
J gene: TRBJ1-1
D gene: .
CDR3 DNA: TGTGCCAGCAGCTTACAGGGGCTTCTGAACACTGAAGCTTTCTTT
CDR3 protein: CASSLQGLLNTEAFF

clone size: .
CDR3 length: 12
V gene: TRBV11-1
J gene: TRBJ1-2
D gene: .
CDR3 DNA: TGTGCCAGCGAAGGGGATTCCTATGGCTACACCTTC
CDR3 protein: CASEGDSYGYTF

clone size: .
CDR3 length: 16
V gene: TRBV5-1
J gene: TRBJ2-3
D gene: TRBD2
CDR3 DNA: TGCGCCAGCAGGCAGGGACTAGCGGGGGGAGCAGATACGCAGTATTTT
CDR3 protein: CASRQGLAGGADTQYF

clone size: .
CDR3 length: 16
V gene: TRBV24-1
J gene: TRBJ2-1
D gene: TRBD2
CDR3 DNA: TGTGCCACCAGTGCCCCTCCGCCGGGGGGAAGCGATGAGCAGTTCTTC
CDR3 protein: CATSAPPPGGSDEQFF

clone size: .
CDR3 length: 15
V gene: TRBV6-5
J gene: TRBJ2-1
D gene: TRBD1
CDR3 DNA: TGTGCCAGCCTAAGAGGGACAGGGTCCTACAATGAGCAGTTCTTC
CDR3 protein: CASLRGTGSYNEQFF

clone size: .
CDR3 length: 16
V gene: TRBV2
J gene: TRBJ2-7
D gene: .
CDR3 DNA: TGTGCCAGCAGTGAAGCGGCAGGACAAGGATGGAAAGAGCAGTACTTC
CDR3 protein: CASSEAAGQGWKEQYF

clone size: .
CDR3 length: 15
V gene: TRBV18
J gene: TRBJ1-6
D gene: TRBD1
CDR3 DNA: TGTGCCAGCTCACCAGGGACAGGGGTTTCGTCACCCCTCCACTTT
CDR3 protein: CASSPGTGVSSPLHF

clone size: once
CDR3 length: 15
V gene: TRBV3-1/TRBV3-2
J gene: TRBJ2-1
D gene: TRBD2
CDR3 DNA: TGTGCCAGCAGCAAGGGACTAGCGGGATACGGTGAGCAGTTCTTC
CDR3 protein: CASSKGLAGYGEQFF

clone size: .
CDR3 length: 12
V gene: TRBV12-3/TRBV12-4
J gene: TRBJ2-7
D gene: .
CDR3 DNA: TGTGCCAGCAGTTTGGGCTCGGACGAGCAGTACTTC
CDR3 protein: CASSLGSDEQYF

clone size: .
CDR3 length: 16
V gene: TRBV14
J gene: TRBJ2-2
D gene: .
CDR3 DNA: TGTGCCAGCAGCCAAGAGCTAGCGATGAACACCGGGGAGCTGTTTTTT
CDR3 protein: CASSQELAMNTGELFF

clone size: .
CDR3 length: 14
V gene: TRBV3-1/TRBV3-2
J gene: TRBJ2-7
D gene: TRBD1
CDR3 DNA: TGTGCCAGCACCCGACAGGGAAGCTCCTACGAGCAGTACTTC
CDR3 protein: CASTRQGSSYEQYF

clone size: .
CDR3 length: 15
V gene: TRBV7-9
J gene: TRBJ1-3
D gene: .
CDR3 DNA: TGTGCCAGCAGCCCGGAAGTCCTCACTGGAAACACCATATATTTT
CDR3 protein: CASSPEVLTGNTIYF

clone size: .
CDR3 length: 11
V gene: TRBV5-1
J gene: TRBJ2-5
D gene: .
CDR3 DNA: TGCGCCAGCAGCCAGCAAGAGACCCAGTACTTC
CDR3 protein: CASSQQETQYF

clone size: .
CDR3 length: 13
V gene: TRBV6-5
J gene: TRBJ2-1
D gene: .
CDR3 DNA: TGTGCCAGCAGTCCACGGTCCTACAATGAGCAGTTCTTC
CDR3 protein: CASSPRSYNEQFF

clone size: .
CDR3 length: 12
V gene: TRBV12-3/TRBV12-4
J gene: TRBJ1-4
D gene: .
CDR3 DNA: TGTGCCAGCAGCGGGTTCAATGAAAAACTGTTTTTT
CDR3 protein: CASSGFNEKLFF

clone size: .
CDR3 length: 11
V gene: TRBV7-2
J gene: TRBJ1-1
D gene: .
CDR3 DNA: TGTGCCAGCAGCTTAGGTCTATCGCCGTTCTTT
CDR3 protein: CASSLGLSPFF

clone size: .
CDR3 length: 14
V gene: TRBV7-8
J gene: TRBJ1-1
D gene: .
CDR3 DNA: TGTGCCAGCAGCCATAGACGGGGGATATCTGAAGCTTTCTTT
CDR3 protein: CASSHRRGISEAFF

clone size: .
CDR3 length: 11
V gene: TRBV6-5
J gene: TRBJ2-7
D gene: .
CDR3 DNA: TGTGCCAGCAGCCAAGGGGGGGGAAAGTACTTC
CDR3 protein: CASSQGGGKYF

clone size: .
CDR3 length: 16
V gene: TRBV6-6
J gene: TRBJ1-6
D gene: .
CDR3 DNA: TGTGCCAGCAGTTACCAGGGAAGCTCCTATAATTCACCCCTCCACTTT
CDR3 protein: CASSYQGSSYNSPLHF

clone size: .
CDR3 length: 17
V gene: TRBV5-1
J gene: TRBJ1-1
D gene: .
CDR3 DNA: TGCGCCAGCAGCTTGCGATCCGGGAACAGACTGAACACTGAAGCTTTCTTT
CDR3 protein: CASSLRSGNRLNTEAFF

clone size: .
CDR3 length: 17
V gene: TRBV4-2
J gene: TRBJ1-2
D gene: .
CDR3 DNA: TGTGCCAGCAGCCAAGCCGGCGGGGGAGCGAGAGGATATGGCTACACCTTC
CDR3 protein: CASSQAGGGARGYGYTF

clone size: .
CDR3 length: 13
V gene: TRBV6-5
J gene: TRBJ2-1
D gene: .
CDR3 DNA: TGTGCCAGCGGCGTACAGGGGAGGGATGAGCAGTTCTTC
CDR3 protein: CASGVQGRDEQFF

clone size: .
CDR3 length: 14
V gene: TRBV6-4
J gene: TRBJ1-2
D gene: .
CDR3 DNA: TGTGCCAGCAATAGGGCCCCAGTCGACTATGGCTACACCTTC
CDR3 protein: CASNRAPVDYGYTF

clone size: .
CDR3 length: 15
V gene: TRBV11-3
J gene: TRBJ1-3
D gene: .
CDR3 DNA: TGTGCCAGCAGCTCCGGGGGCTCTTCTGGAAACACCATATATTTT
CDR3 protein: CASSSGGSSGNTIYF

clone size: .
CDR3 length: 15
V gene: TRBV11-3
J gene: TRBJ1-4
D gene: TRBD1
CDR3 DNA: TGTGCCAGCAGCCGACAGGGAAAAGTCCGTGAAAAACTGTTTTTT
CDR3 protein: CASSRQGKVREKLFF

clone size: .
CDR3 length: 14
V gene: TRBV5-5
J gene: TRBJ1-1
D gene: .
CDR3 DNA: TGTGCCAGCAGCTTGCAGAGCAGTTCACCTGAAGCTTTCTTT
CDR3 protein: CASSLQSSSPEAFF

clone size: once
CDR3 length: 13
V gene: TRBV6-4
J gene: TRBJ2-3
D gene: .
CDR3 DNA: TGTGCCAGCAGAGAAATGCCAGGAGATACGCAGTATTTT
CDR3 protein: CASREMPGDTQYF

clone size: .
CDR3 length: 11
V gene: TRBV18
J gene: TRBJ2-5
D gene: .
CDR3 DNA: TGTGCCAGCTCACCGGAGGAGACCCAGTACTTC
CDR3 protein: CASSPEETQYF

clone size: few
CDR3 length: 13
V gene: TRBV6-5
J gene: TRBJ2-7
D gene: TRBD1
CDR3 DNA: TGTGCCAGCAGTACGACAGGGGACTACGAGCAGTACTTC
CDR3 protein: CASSTTGDYEQYF

clone size: .
CDR3 length: 14
V gene: TRBV12-5
J gene: TRBJ1-6
D gene: .
CDR3 DNA: TGTGCTAGTGGTCCCTCGACAGGTAATTCACCCCTCCACTTT
CDR3 protein: CASGPSTGNSPLHF

clone size: once
CDR3 length: 16
V gene: TRBV4-3
J gene: TRBJ2-5
D gene: .
CDR3 DNA: TGCGCCAGCAGCCAAGATCAGCCGGGACCCCAAGAGACCCAGTACTTC
CDR3 protein: CASSQDQPGPQETQYF

clone size: .
CDR3 length: 15
V gene: TRBV7-2
J gene: TRBJ1-3
D gene: TRBD1
CDR3 DNA: TGTGCCAGCAGCTTAGGAGGGACAGCTGGAAACACCATATATTTT
CDR3 protein: CASSLGGTAGNTIYF

clone size: once
CDR3 length: 19
V gene: TRBV5-1
J gene: TRBJ1-1
D gene: .
CDR3 DNA: TGCGCCAGCAGCTTGCAAGGCACAGGGACTCCTTTCTCGAACACTGAAGCTTTCTTT
CDR3 protein: CASSLQGTGTPFSNTEAFF

clone size: .
CDR3 length: 15
V gene: TRBV7-6
J gene: TRBJ1-2
D gene: TRBD1
CDR3 DNA: TGTGCCAGCAGCTTAGAGGGCAGGGGGAGTAATGGCTACACCTTC
CDR3 protein: CASSLEGRGSNGYTF

clone size: .
CDR3 length: 15
V gene: TRBV24-1
J gene: TRBJ2-7
D gene: TRBD1
CDR3 DNA: TGTGCCACCAGTGATTCAAAGCAGGGGGCGGGGGAGCAGTACTTC
CDR3 protein: CATSDSKQGAGEQYF

clone size: .
CDR3 length: 17
V gene: TRBV9
J gene: TRBJ2-7
D gene: TRBD2
CDR3 DNA: TGTGCCAGCAGCGTGGGGGCAGGGGGACTAGCGCAAGTCGAGCAGTACTTC
CDR3 protein: CASSVGAGGLAQVEQYF

clone size: .
CDR3 length: 15
V gene: TRBV9
J gene: TRBJ2-2
D gene: TRBD1
CDR3 DNA: TGTGCCAGCAGCCCCACGGACAGGCACACCGGGGAGCTGTTTTTT
CDR3 protein: CASSPTDRHTGELFF

clone size: once
CDR3 length: 17
V gene: TRBV29-1
J gene: TRBJ2-1
D gene: TRBD1
CDR3 DNA: TGCAGCGTTGTGCTTAGTCTGTGGGGACAGGGGTTCAATGAGCAGTTCTTC
CDR3 protein: CSVVLSLWGQGFNEQFF

clone size: once
CDR3 length: 14
V gene: TRBV5-1
J gene: TRBJ1-1
D gene: .
CDR3 DNA: TGCGCCAGCAGCTTAGAAATCGGGAGCACTGAAGCTTTCTTT
CDR3 protein: CASSLEIGSTEAFF

clone size: .
CDR3 length: 13
V gene: TRBV5-4
J gene: TRBJ1-2
D gene: .
CDR3 DNA: TGTGCCAGCAGGACAGTTTTTAACTATGGCTACACCTTC
CDR3 protein: CASRTVFNYGYTF

clone size: .
CDR3 length: 13
V gene: TRBV3-1/TRBV3-2
J gene: TRBJ2-7
D gene: .
CDR3 DNA: TGTGCCAGCAGCCAAGATCAGGCCTACGAGCAGTACTTC
CDR3 protein: CASSQDQAYEQYF

clone size: .
CDR3 length: 11
V gene: TRBV24-1
J gene: TRBJ2-7
D gene: .
CDR3 DNA: TGTGCCACGGACGGGGTCTACGAGCAGTACTTC
CDR3 protein: CATDGVYEQYF